These 30 T cell receptor beta chains originate from one sample sequenced in a study of blood T cell repertoires in COVID-19. Method: immunoSEQ multiplex PCR; TCRdb's copy keeps in-frame clones and lacks some. This table holds fewer than 350,000 clones, roughly 85% found once. Material for sequencing was peripheral blood. The receptor source for this set is a human donor in a cohort sampled during active COVID-19.

This clone was observed a few times. The rearrangement links TRBV27 to TRBJ2-1; D is undetermined. There are 12 residues in the CDR3. Germline-derived CDR1 and CDR2 are MNHEY and SMNVEV (reference sequence). The V end lost 6 bases, the J end lost 5 bases, and 8 bases lay between the germline ends. The chain's CDR3 is CASSPLNNEQFF. The CDR3 DNA follows: TGTGCCAGCAGCCCTCTTAACAATGAGCAGTTCTTC.

The rearrangement links TRBV7-3 to TRBJ2-3, with TRBD2 matching over 7 bases. Germline CDR1 and CDR2: SGHTA and FQGTGA. The CDR3 totals 12 residues. V trimming: 8 bases; J trimming: 7 bases; junction bases outside the gene matches: 6. The CDR3 loop is CASGSGVNTQYF. CDR3 nucleotide sequence: TGTGCCAGCGGAAGCGGGGTAAATACGCAGTATTTT.

This rearrangement joins TRBV5-1 to TRBJ2-5, with 9 positions matching TRBD2. With 7 bases clipped from V and 1 base from J, the junction kept 11 bases outside the gene matches. CDR3 length: 16 residues. Per germline, CDR1 SGHRS and CDR2 YFSETQ. The CDR3: CASVISSGGSQETQYF. CDR3 sequence (DNA): TGCGCCAGCGTTATTAGCAGCGGGGGGTCCCAAGAGACCCAGTACTTC.

This clone was seen only once. J is TRBJ1-1 and V is TRBV7-9; D perhaps matches TRBD1 (5 bases). Germline lookup yields CDR1 SEHNR and CDR2 FQNEAQ (reference sequence). The CDR3 is 15 amino acids. The germline V and J ends were trimmed by 1 base and 1 base, with 10 bases remaining between them. The CDR3 is CASSLGTGGNTEAFF. CDR3 in DNA: TGTGCCAGCAGCTTAGGTACAGGCGGGAACACTGAAGCTTTCTTT.

This clone was counted a single time. The chain has TRBV6-5 and TRBJ1-1, with TRBD1 matching over 9 bases. The CDR3 extends over 14 amino acids. V gave up 6 bases and J gave up 3 bases; unmatched junction bases: 5. CDR1 and CDR2 (germline): MNHEY, SVGAGI. CDR3 sequence reads: CASRGTGWDTEAFF. The CDR3 DNA follows: TGTGCCAGCAGGGGGACAGGGTGGGACACTGAAGCTTTCTTT.

The CDR3 loop is CASSEPLYRITYEQYF. The CDR3 DNA follows: TGTGCCAGCAGTGAGCCCCTCTACAGGATCACTTACGAGCAGTACTTC. The gene calls are TRBV6-1 and TRBJ2-7; D may be TRBD1 (5 bases). This CDR3 is built from 16 residues. Trimming took off 3 bases at V and 4 bases at J, with 19 bases between the two ends. Germline-derived CDR1 and CDR2 are MNHNS and SASEGT.

The rearrangement joins TRBV18 to TRBJ2-7, with a possible D match to TRBD1 (5 bases). Germline CDR1 reads KGHSH; CDR2 reads LQKENI. The CDR3 has 14 residues. Trimming removed 6 bases from V and 0 bases from J, with 12 bases in between. CDR3 nucleotide sequence: TGTGCCAGCTCGTCCGGACAATCCTCCTACGAGCAGTACTTC. Translating it yields CASSSGQSSYEQYF.

This chain joins TRBV29-1 and TRBJ2-6, with 8 bases aligning to TRBD1. Germline V CDR1 and CDR2: SQVTM, ANQGSEA. The CDR3 is made up of 16 amino acids. CDR3 coding DNA: TGCAGTATCCGGGACAGGATACTTCCTGGGGCCAACGTCCTGACTTTC. Encoded protein: CSIRDRILPGANVLTF.

V and J are TRBV7-9 and TRBJ2-3, with 8 bases fitting TRBD2. CDR1 is SEHNR, CDR2 FQNEAQ, per germline (reference sequence). This CDR3 has 18 residues. With 5 bases clipped from V and 2 bases from J, the junction kept 15 bases outside the gene matches. CDR3 bases: TGTGCCAGCAGCCACCCAATAAAAGCGGGGGAGTACACAGATACGCAGTATTTT. Encoded protein: CASSHPIKAGEYTDTQYF.

This chain connects TRBV25-1 to TRBJ2-7, with TRBD2 identical over 10 bases. Germline V gene data show CDR1 as MGHDK and CDR2 as SYGVNS. This CDR3 region has 16 residues. The V gene end was trimmed by 2 bases and the J gene end by 3 bases; junction bases not matched to a gene: 7. Here the CDR3 reads CASSEVIAGGNYEQYF. CDR3 nucleotides: TGTGCCAGCAGTGAAGTAATAGCGGGGGGTAACTACGAGCAGTACTTC.

The J gene is TRBJ1-3, the V gene TRBV6-5, with D perhaps matching TRBD1 (6 bases). The germline V gene encodes CDR1 MNHEY and CDR2 SVGAGI. V shed 5 bases and J shed 0 bases, with 11 bases lying between them. The CDR3 runs to 15 residues. CDR3 coding DNA: TGTGCCAGCAGTCCTGGACAGAGCTCTGGAAACACCATATATTTT. The encoded protein is CASSPGQSSGNTIYF.

This chain links TRBV19 with TRBJ2-2; weak D call: TRBD1 (6 bases). Trimming took 8 bases from V and 3 from J, leaving 16 bases between them. Germline V gene lookup returns CDR1 LNHDA and CDR2 SQIVND (reference sequence). The CDR3 contains 15 residues. The CDR3 DNA reads TGTGCCAGTGATGAAAGATACAGGGACACCGGGGAGCTGTTTTTT. Protein product: CASDERYRDTGELFF.

The chain links TRBV2 to TRBJ2-3, with D perhaps TRBD2 (5 bases). The V gene lost 5 bases and the J gene lost 3 bases, with 15 bases spanning the gap. The CDR3 consists of 15 residues. Germline assignment: CDR1 SNHLY and CDR2 FYNNEI. CDR3 bases: TGTGCCAGCAGTCTGAATTCGGGGAAGACAGATACGCAGTATTTT. Its protein product is CASSLNSGKTDTQYF.

The V and J genes are TRBV2 and TRBJ1-6; TRBD1 aligns across 7 bases. This CDR3 has 14 amino acids. Germline trimming cut 7 bases from V and 9 bases from J; bases unmatched to any gene: 9. CDR1 SNHLY and CDR2 FYNNEI come from the germline V gene. CDR3 sequence reads: CASTADRVISPLHF. CDR3 nucleotide sequence: TGTGCCAGCACGGCCGACAGGGTAATTTCACCCCTCCACTTT.

V usage is TRBV3-1 (or the pseudogene TRBV3-2) and J usage is TRBJ1-1; possible D gene TRBD1, 5 bases. V dropped 3 bases and J dropped 7 bases, with 12 bases sitting between them. The germline gives CDR1 LGHDT, CDR2 YNNKEL (reference sequence). This CDR3 is built from 13 residues. The CDR3: CASSHLTGGEAFF. CDR3 coding DNA: TGTGCCAGCAGCCACCTAACAGGTGGTGAAGCTTTCTTT.

The gene calls are TRBV7-2 and TRBJ1-5; tentatively, D is TRBD1 (5 bases). The CDR3 is 14 amino acids. Trimming stripped 4 bases from V and 10 bases from J, with 17 bases between. Germline-derived CDR1 and CDR2 are SGHTA and FQGNSA. The CDR3 nucleotides are TGTGCCAGCAGCTCCGGGACTCCGCGGGGACCCCAGCATTTT. Its translation is CASSSGTPRGPQHF. The full variable domain, its missing parts supplied by reference TRBV7-2 and TRBJ1-5, is GAGVSQSPSNKVTEKGKDVELRCDPISGHTALYWYRQSLGQGLEFLIYFQGNSAPDKSGLPSDRFSAERTGGSVSTLTIQRTQQEDSAVYLCASSSGTPRGPQHFGDGTRLSIL.

The chain employs TRBV7-6 and TRBJ2-3, with 10 bases matching TRBD1. Per the germline V gene, CDR1 is SGHVS and CDR2 is FNYEAQ. V lost 1 base, J lost 2 bases, and 3 bases stayed unmatched. CDR3 size: 16 residues. CDR3 protein: CASSLGGTGATDTQYF. The CDR3 DNA reads as TGTGCCAGCAGCTTAGGCGGGACAGGGGCCACAGATACGCAGTATTTT.

The rearrangement uses TRBV10-3 and TRBJ2-1, with 9 positions matching TRBD1. V shed 3 bases, J shed 3 bases, and the junction held 6 bases outside the gene matches. The CDR3 sequence is 16 residues long. Germline V gene lookup returns CDR1 ENHRY and CDR2 SYGVKD. The chain's CDR3 is CAISDSGTGIYNEQFF. The CDR3 DNA sequence: TGTGCCATCAGTGACTCCGGGACAGGGATCTACAATGAGCAGTTCTTC.

The chain carries TRBV10-3 and TRBJ1-1, with D uncertain. The length of the CDR3 is 14 residues. Between the trimmed V and J ends, which lost 4 bases and 4 bases, there was a span of 13 bases. From germline, CDR1 is ENHRY and CDR2 SYGVKD. Here the CDR3 reads CAISGSGIGTEAFF. Here the CDR3 DNA reads TGTGCCATCAGTGGTTCGGGGATCGGCACTGAAGCTTTCTTT.

The V gene is TRBV29-1, the J gene TRBJ1-1; no definite D call. Per germline, CDR1 SQVTM and CDR2 ANQGSEA. The CDR3 sequence is 13 residues long. V was trimmed by 6 bases and J by 3 bases, leaving 14 bases between them. This CDR3 is CSVEELLDTEAFF. CDR3 bases: TGCAGCGTAGAGGAATTATTGGACACTGAAGCTTTCTTT.

The V call is TRBV24-1, the J call TRBJ1-2, with 9 bases identical to TRBD1. After removal of 9 bases from V and 3 bases from J, the junction contained 4 bases not matched to a gene. Germline V gene data show CDR1 as KGHDR and CDR2 as SFDVKD. This CDR3 spans 13 amino acids. The CDR3 region has the DNA TGTGCCACCTCGACAGGGGGGTACTATGGCTACACCTTC. Protein: CATSTGGYYGYTF.

The CDR3, as DNA: TGTGCCAGTAGTATTATAGCAGGGGCAGCCCGAAAACTGTTTTTT. It encodes CASSIIAGAARKLFF. The chain employs TRBV19 and TRBJ1-4; D is possibly TRBD1 (6 bases). With 3 bases removed from V and 10 bases from J, the gap between germline ends came to 18 bases. Germline CDR1 is LNHDA and CDR2 is SQIVND (reference sequence). This CDR3 is built from 15 residues.

The chain links TRBV4-1 to TRBJ1-4; 9 nucleotides match TRBD1. The V and J ends lost 0 bases and 9 bases, in that order; junction bases with no gene match: 11. CDR1 is MGHRA, CDR2 YSYEKL, per germline. The CDR3 spans 17 residues. CDR3 protein: CASSQERTGAVYKKLFF. CDR3 bases: TGCGCCAGCAGCCAAGAGAGGACAGGGGCTGTTTACAAAAAACTGTTTTTT.

J is TRBJ2-3 and V is TRBV24-1, with D possibly TRBD2 on 7 matching bases. CDR3 size: 17 residues. V was trimmed by 4 bases and J by 0 bases, leaving 16 bases between them. The germline V gene has CDR1 KGHDR and CDR2 SFDVKD. CDR3 amino acids: CATSDHLGGPSTDTQYF. The CDR3 DNA reads TGTGCCACCAGTGACCATCTGGGGGGGCCTAGCACAGATACGCAGTATTTT.

This clone is a singleton in its sample. The genes are TRBV27 and TRBJ1-6, with 7 bases that match TRBD1. Trimming cost V 3 bases and J 4 bases; bases outside gene matches: 18. This CDR3 comprises 20 residues. Germline V lookup: CDR1 MNHEY, CDR2 SMNVEV (reference sequence). The CDR3 DNA follows: TGTGCCAGCAGTTTGCAGGCGTCATCAACAGGGGCGGTATATAATTCACCCCTCCACTTT. Translated: CASSLQASSTGAVYNSPLHF.

The V gene is TRBV18, the J gene TRBJ1-2; 8 bases are a match to TRBD1. In germline, CDR1 is KGHSH, CDR2 LQKENI. This CDR3 comprises 15 residues. After removal of 3 bases from V and 3 bases from J, the junction contained 6 bases not matched to a gene. The CDR3 sequence is CASSPGTGGYYGYTF. The DNA for the CDR3 is TGTGCCAGCTCACCGGGGACAGGAGGGTACTATGGCTACACCTTC.

The chain joins TRBV9 to TRBJ2-1; D might be TRBD2 (6 bases). CDR1 is SGDLS, CDR2 YYNGEE, per germline. V was clipped by 2 bases and J by 8 bases, with 17 bases between them. The CDR3 totals 15 residues. The CDR3 region is CASSVVGGLIDEQFF. CDR3 nucleotides: TGTGCCAGCAGCGTCGTCGGGGGTCTGATCGATGAGCAGTTCTTC.

CDR3 bases: TGTGCCAGCAGCTTGGTTGGGACAGGGTTAACTGAAGCTTTCTTT. It translates to CASSLVGTGLTEAFF. The V gene is TRBV5-6, the J gene TRBJ1-1; TRBD1 matches at 9 bases. This CDR3 region has 15 residues. V lost 0 bases, J lost 5 bases, and 5 bases stayed unmatched. Germline V CDR1 and CDR2: SGHDT, YYEEEE.

This chain links TRBV5-4 with TRBJ1-3; D is perhaps TRBD1 (6 bases). This CDR3 is built from 15 residues. The germline V gene encodes CDR1 SGHNT and CDR2 YYREEE (reference sequence). Trimming stripped 4 bases from V and 3 bases from J, with 14 bases between. The CDR3 is CASSTDRSIGNTIYF. CDR3 in DNA: TGTGCCAGCAGCACAGACAGGTCTATTGGAAACACCATATATTTT.

The chain uses TRBV9 and TRBJ2-1; 16 nucleotides agree with TRBD2. The germline gives CDR1 SGDLS, CDR2 YYNGEE. V was clipped by 4 bases and J by 8 bases; unmatched bases: 6. The CDR3 extends over 16 amino acids. The chain's CDR3 is CASSLGLAGGLDEQFF. CDR3 sequence (DNA): TGTGCCAGCAGCTTGGGACTAGCGGGGGGGCTGGATGAGCAGTTCTTC.